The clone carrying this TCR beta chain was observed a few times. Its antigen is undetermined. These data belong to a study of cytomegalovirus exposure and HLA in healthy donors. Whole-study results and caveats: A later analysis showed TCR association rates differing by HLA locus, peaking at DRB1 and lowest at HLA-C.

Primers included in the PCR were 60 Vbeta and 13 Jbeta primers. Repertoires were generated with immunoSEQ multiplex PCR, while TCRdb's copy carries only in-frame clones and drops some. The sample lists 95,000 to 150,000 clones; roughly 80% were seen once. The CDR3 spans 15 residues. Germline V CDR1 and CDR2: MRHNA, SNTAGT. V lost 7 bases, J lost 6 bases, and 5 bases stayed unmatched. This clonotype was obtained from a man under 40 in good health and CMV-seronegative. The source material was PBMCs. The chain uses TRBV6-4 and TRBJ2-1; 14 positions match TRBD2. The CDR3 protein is CASTATSGGGNEQFF. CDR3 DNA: TGTGCCAGCACTGCGACTAGCGGGGGGGGCAATGAGCAGTTCTTC.